What follows are 10 T cell receptor beta chains derived from one specimen sequenced in a study of cytomegalovirus exposure and HLA in healthy donors. Primers included in the PCR were 60 Vbeta and 13 Jbeta primers. Libraries were prepared by immunoSEQ multiplex PCR; TCRdb keeps only in-frame clonotypes and omits some of them. The listing contains 40,000 to 45,000 clones. The source material was PBMCs. The receptor source for this set is a woman in her 30s in good health and CMV-seronegative.

The chain has TRBV27 and TRBJ1-5, with D maybe TRBD1 (5 bases). The CDR3 is 14 amino acids. Germline CDR1 is MNHEY and CDR2 is SMNVEV (reference sequence). V lost 6 bases to trimming and J lost 0 bases, with 9 bases between them. The chain's CDR3 is CASSQGYSNQPQHF. The CDR3 bases are TGTGCCAGCAGCCAGGGCTATAGCAATCAGCCCCAGCATTTT.

This sequence joins TRBV11-2 and TRBJ1-5; the match to TRBD1 covers 7 bases. The junction had 6 bases not matched to a gene; V was cut back by 4 bases and J by 6 bases. Germline CDR1 SGHAT, CDR2 FQNNGV. The CDR3 runs 14 residues. The CDR3 region has the DNA TGTGCCAGCAGCTCCCACAGGGGCGGTCAGCCCCAGCATTTT. Protein product: CASSSHRGGQPQHF.

The V gene is TRBV2, the J gene TRBJ2-7, with 9 bases matching TRBD2. With V trimmed by 7 bases and J by 3 bases, 7 bases remained unmatched. The V gene's germline CDR1 is SNHLY and CDR2 FYNNEI. The CDR3 is 14 amino acids. CDR3 residues: CASTDGLASYEQYF. CDR3 DNA sequence: TGTGCCAGCACAGACGGACTAGCGAGCTACGAGCAGTACTTC.

The genes are TRBV5-1 and TRBJ2-7; no firm D call. The V end was cut by 0 bases, the J end by 0 bases, with 7 bases between. The CDR3 extends over 14 amino acids. The germline CDR1 and CDR2 sequences are SGHRS and YFSETQ. The CDR3 DNA follows: TGCGCCAGCAGCTTGGACCCGAGCTCCTACGAGCAGTACTTC. Protein: CASSLDPSSYEQYF.

The gene calls are TRBV7-8 and TRBJ2-7; 7 positions agree with TRBD2. This CDR3 is built from 14 residues. V shed 2 bases, J shed 2 bases, and the junction held 3 bases outside the gene matches. The germline V gene encodes CDR1 SGHVS and CDR2 FQNEAQ. This chain's CDR3 is CASSLIRGAYEQYF. The DNA of the CDR3 is TGTGCCAGCAGCTTAATCCGGGGGGCCTACGAGCAGTACTTC.

This chain connects TRBV7-2 to TRBJ2-7, with 10 bases aligning to TRBD2. V lost 5 bases, J lost 2 bases, and 15 bases stayed unmatched. This CDR3 contains 18 residues. Germline values: CDR1 SGHTA, CDR2 FQGNSA. CDR3 nucleotide sequence: TGTGCCAGCAGCCTTCAGACTAGCGGGTATACAAGCGCCTACGAGCAGTACTTC. Translated, it gives CASSLQTSGYTSAYEQYF. Supplemented by reference TRBV7-2 and TRBJ2-7, the full variable domain reads GAGVSQSPSNKVTEKGKDVELRCDPISGHTALYWYRQSLGQGLEFLIYFQGNSAPDKSGLPSDRFSAERTGGSVSTLTIQRTQQEDSAVYLCASSLQTSGYTSAYEQYFGPGTRLTVT.

The V gene is TRBV19, the J gene TRBJ2-6; TRBD2 matches at 7 bases. V shed 3 bases, J shed 4 bases, and the junction held 3 bases outside the gene matches. The CDR3 runs to 15 residues. Germline V gene lookup returns CDR1 LNHDA and CDR2 SQIVND (reference sequence). CDR3 amino acids: CASSMGGNGANVLTF. The CDR3 DNA reads TGTGCCAGTAGTATGGGGGGGAACGGGGCCAACGTCCTGACTTTC.

This chain joins TRBV9 and TRBJ1-2, with 11 positions matching TRBD1. V shed 0 bases, J shed 11 bases, and the junction held 6 bases outside the gene matches. Per germline, CDR1 SGDLS and CDR2 YYNGEE. This CDR3 region has 14 residues. This chain's CDR3 is CASSVAFGQGAYTF. The CDR3 DNA is TGTGCCAGCAGCGTAGCCTTTGGACAGGGGGCATACACCTTC.

The chain joins TRBV28 to TRBJ1-2; D ambiguous. The CDR3 extends over 14 amino acids. CDR1 is MDHEN, CDR2 SYDVKM, per germline. V was clipped by 4 bases and J by 4 bases, with 13 bases between them. CDR3 nucleotides: TGTGCCAGCAGTTCCCCCCTTTCAGGCTATGGCTACACCTTC. It codes for CASSSPLSGYGYTF.

The chain employs TRBV19 and TRBJ2-7, with 10 bases lining up with TRBD1. The CDR3 is 13 amino acids. Looked up from germline, CDR1 is LNHDA and CDR2 is SQIVND (reference sequence). J was trimmed by 6 bases and V by 4 bases; bases with no gene match: 3. The CDR3 here is CASSRDRGAEQYF. The CDR3 DNA follows: TGTGCCAGTAGTAGGGACAGGGGTGCCGAGCAGTACTTC. Full variable domain (remainder filled in from reference TRBV19 and TRBJ2-7): DGGITQSPKYLFRKEGQNVTLSCEQNLNHDAMYWYRQDPGQGLRLIYYSQIVNDFQKGDIAEGYSVSREKKESFPLTVTSAQKNPTAFYLCASSRDRGAEQYFGPGTRLTVT.